This T cell receptor beta chain was captured in a study of shared clonotypes between healthy human individuals. Comments on this clone: Its cognate antigen is unknown.

Naive CD8 isolation took CD45RO-negative cells positively selected for CCR7 and excluded terminally differentiated effector memory CD45RA+ cells. Study results and caveats: Blood alone was sampled, and tissue repertoires likely differ.

This table comes from immunoSEQ multiplex PCR, and its TCRdb copy is limited to in-frame clones, with some not included. The sample has about 2.1 million clones, around 95% seen once. Looked up from germline, CDR1 is MDHEN and CDR2 is SYDVKM. V shed 6 bases and J 3 bases; nucleotides not matched to a gene: 8. CDR3 length equals 14 residues. This rearrangement joins TRBV28 to TRBJ2-7, with 7 bases aligning to TRBD1. The sample taken for sequencing was naive CD8+ T cells from PBMCs. The sequence derives from a man between 18 and 35 years old in good health. Some clones in this sample may be carry-over from other donors' samples. The CDR3 region is CASRPGQLHYEQYF. In DNA form, the CDR3 reads TGTGCCAGCAGACCGGGACAGCTCCACTACGAGCAGTACTTC.